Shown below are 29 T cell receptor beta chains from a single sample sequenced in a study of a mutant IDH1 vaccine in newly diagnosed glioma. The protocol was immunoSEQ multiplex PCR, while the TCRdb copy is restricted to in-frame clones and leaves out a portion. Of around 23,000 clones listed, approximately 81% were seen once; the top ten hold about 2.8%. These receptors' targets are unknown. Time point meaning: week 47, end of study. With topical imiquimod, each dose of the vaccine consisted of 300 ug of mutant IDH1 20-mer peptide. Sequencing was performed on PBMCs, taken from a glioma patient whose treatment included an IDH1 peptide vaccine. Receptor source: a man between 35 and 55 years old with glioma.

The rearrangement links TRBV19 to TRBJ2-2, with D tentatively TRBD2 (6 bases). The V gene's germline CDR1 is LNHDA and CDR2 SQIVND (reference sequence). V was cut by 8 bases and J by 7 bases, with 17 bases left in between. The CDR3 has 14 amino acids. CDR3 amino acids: CASLWRAPVGELFF. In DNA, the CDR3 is TGTGCCAGTCTGTGGAGGGCTCCCGTCGGGGAGCTGTTTTTT.

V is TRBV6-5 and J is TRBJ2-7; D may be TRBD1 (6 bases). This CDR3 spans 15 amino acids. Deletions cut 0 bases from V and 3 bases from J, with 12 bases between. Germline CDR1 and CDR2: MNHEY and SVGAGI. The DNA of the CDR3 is TGTGCCAGCAGTTACTCGCTACAGGGCGTCTACGAGCAGTACTTC. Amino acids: CASSYSLQGVYEQYF.

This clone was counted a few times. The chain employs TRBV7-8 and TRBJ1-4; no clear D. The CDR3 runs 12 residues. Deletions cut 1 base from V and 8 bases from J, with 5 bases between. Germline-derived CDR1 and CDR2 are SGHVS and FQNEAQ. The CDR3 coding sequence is TGTGCCAGCAGCTTAGGGGAAGAAAAACTGTTTTTT. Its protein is CASSLGEEKLFF.

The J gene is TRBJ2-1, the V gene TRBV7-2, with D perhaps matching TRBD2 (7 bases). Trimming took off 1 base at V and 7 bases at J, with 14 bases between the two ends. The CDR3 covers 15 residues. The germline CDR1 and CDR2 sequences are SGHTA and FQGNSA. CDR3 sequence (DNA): TGTGCCAGCAGCTTAGGTTTGGGAGGGGGTAATGAGCAGTTCTTC. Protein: CASSLGLGGGNEQFF.

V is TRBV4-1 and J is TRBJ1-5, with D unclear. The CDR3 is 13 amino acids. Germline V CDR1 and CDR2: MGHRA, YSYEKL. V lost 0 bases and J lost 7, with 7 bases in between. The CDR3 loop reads CASSQDIRQPQHF. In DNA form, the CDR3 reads TGCGCCAGCAGCCAAGATATTAGACAGCCCCAGCATTTT.

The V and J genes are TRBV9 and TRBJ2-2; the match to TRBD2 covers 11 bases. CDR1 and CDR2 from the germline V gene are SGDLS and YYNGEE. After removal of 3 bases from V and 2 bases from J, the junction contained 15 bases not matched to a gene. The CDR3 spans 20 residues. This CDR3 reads CASSAQSGLAGYSNTGELFF. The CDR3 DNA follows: TGTGCCAGCAGCGCTCAATCAGGACTAGCGGGCTACTCCAACACCGGGGAGCTGTTTTTT.

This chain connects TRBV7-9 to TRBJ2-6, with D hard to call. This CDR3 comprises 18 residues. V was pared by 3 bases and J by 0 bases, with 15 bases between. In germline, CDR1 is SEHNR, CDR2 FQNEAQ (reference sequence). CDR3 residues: CASSFTTTVISGANVLTF. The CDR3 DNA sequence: TGTGCCAGCAGCTTCACTACGACGGTGATCTCTGGGGCCAACGTCCTGACTTTC.

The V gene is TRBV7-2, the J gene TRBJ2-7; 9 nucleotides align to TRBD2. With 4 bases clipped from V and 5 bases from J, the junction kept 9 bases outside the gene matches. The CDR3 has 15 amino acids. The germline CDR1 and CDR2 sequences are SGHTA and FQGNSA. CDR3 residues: CASSSLAGQTHEQYF. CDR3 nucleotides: TGTGCCAGCAGCTCCCTAGCGGGACAGACTCACGAGCAGTACTTC. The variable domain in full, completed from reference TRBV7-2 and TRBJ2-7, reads GAGVSQSPSNKVTEKGKDVELRCDPISGHTALYWYRQSLGQGLEFLIYFQGNSAPDKSGLPSDRFSAERTGGSVSTLTIQRTQQEDSAVYLCASSSLAGQTHEQYFGPGTRLTVT.

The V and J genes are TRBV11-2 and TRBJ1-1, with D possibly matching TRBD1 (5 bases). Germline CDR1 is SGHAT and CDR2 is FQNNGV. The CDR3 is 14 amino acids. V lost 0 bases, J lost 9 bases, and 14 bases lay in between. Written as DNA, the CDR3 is TGTGCCAGCAGCTTAGATTTTAGGGACCAAAAAGCTTTCTTT. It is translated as CASSLDFRDQKAFF.

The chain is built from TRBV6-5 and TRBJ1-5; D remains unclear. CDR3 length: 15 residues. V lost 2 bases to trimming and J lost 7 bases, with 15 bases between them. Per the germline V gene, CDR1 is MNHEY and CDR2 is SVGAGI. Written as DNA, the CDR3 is TGTGCCAGCAGTTACCGATTCAGTGGCAGCCAGCCCCAGCATTTT. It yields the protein CASSYRFSGSQPQHF.

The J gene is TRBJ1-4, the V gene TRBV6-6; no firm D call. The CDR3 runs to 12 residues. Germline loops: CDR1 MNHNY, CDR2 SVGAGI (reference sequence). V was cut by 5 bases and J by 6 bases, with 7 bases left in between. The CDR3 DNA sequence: TGTGCCAGCAGTAGGCCCGATGAAAAACTGTTTTTT. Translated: CASSRPDEKLFF.

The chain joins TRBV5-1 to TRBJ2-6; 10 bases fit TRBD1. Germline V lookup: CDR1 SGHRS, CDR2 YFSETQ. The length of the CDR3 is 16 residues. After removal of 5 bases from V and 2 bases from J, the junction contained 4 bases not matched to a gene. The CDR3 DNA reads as TGCGCCAGCAGAGACAGGGGGCCGCCTGGGGCCAACGTCCTGACTTTC. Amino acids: CASRDRGPPGANVLTF.

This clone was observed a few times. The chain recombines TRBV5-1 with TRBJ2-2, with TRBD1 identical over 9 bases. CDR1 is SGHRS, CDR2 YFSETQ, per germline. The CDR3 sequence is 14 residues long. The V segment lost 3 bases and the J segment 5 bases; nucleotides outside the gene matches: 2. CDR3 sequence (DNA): TGCGCCAGCAGCTGGGGACAGGGTACCGGGGAGCTGTTTTTT. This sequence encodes CASSWGQGTGELFF.

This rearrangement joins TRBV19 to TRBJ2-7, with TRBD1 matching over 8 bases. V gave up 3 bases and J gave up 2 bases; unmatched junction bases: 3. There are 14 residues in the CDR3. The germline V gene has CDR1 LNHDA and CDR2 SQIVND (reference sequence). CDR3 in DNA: TGTGCCAGTAGTATGGACAGGGAGGCCTACGAGCAGTACTTC. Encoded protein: CASSMDREAYEQYF.

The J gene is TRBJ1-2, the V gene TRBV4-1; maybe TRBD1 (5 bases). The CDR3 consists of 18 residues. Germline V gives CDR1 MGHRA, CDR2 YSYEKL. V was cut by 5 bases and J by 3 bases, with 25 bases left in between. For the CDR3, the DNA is TGCGCCAGCAGCAGAGTCGGGGGGTACCCGGAACCTCACTATGGCTACACCTTC. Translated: CASSRVGGYPEPHYGYTF.

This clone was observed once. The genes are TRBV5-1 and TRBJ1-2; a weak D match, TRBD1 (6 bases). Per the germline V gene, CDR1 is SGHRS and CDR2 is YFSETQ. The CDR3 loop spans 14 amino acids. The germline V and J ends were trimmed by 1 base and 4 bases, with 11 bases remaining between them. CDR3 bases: TGCGCCAGCAGCTTGTCCAGGGGTCTCTATGGCTACACCTTC. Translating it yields CASSLSRGLYGYTF.

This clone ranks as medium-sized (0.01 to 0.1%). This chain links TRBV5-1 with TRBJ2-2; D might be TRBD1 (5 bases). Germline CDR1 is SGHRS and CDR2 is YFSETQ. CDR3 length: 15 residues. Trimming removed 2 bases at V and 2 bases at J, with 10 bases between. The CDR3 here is CASSFETANTGELFF. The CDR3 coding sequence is TGCGCCAGCAGCTTCGAGACAGCCAACACCGGGGAGCTGTTTTTT.

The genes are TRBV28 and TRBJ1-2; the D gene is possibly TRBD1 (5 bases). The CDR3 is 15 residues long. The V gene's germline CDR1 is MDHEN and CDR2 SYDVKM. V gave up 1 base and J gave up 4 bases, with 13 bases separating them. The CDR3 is CASSLSQGGIYGYTF. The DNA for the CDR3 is TGTGCCAGCAGTTTATCCCAGGGTGGGATCTATGGCTACACCTTC.

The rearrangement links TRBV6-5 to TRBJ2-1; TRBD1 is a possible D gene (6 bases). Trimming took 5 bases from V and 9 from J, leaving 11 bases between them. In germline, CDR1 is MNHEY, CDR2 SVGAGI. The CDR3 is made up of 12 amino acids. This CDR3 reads CASSQIRGEQFF. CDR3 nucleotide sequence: TGTGCCAGCAGTCAGATCAGGGGTGAGCAGTTCTTC.

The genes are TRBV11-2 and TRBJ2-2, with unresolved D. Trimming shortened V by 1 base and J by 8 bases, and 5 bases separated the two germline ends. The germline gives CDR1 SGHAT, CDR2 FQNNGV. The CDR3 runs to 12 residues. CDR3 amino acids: CASSLAGGELFF. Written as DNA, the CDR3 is TGTGCCAGCAGCTTAGCTGGTGGGGAGCTGTTTTTT. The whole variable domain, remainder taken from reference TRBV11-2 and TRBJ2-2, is EAGVAQSPRYKIIEKRQSVAFWCNPISGHATLYWYQQILGQGPKLLIQFQNNGVVDDSQLPKDRFSAERLKGVDSTLKIQPAKLEDSAVYLCASSLAGGELFFGEGSRLTVL.

DNA for the CDR3: TGTGCCACCAGCAGAGACTTTGCGTCAGGGACTAATGAAAAACTGTTTTTT. Translation: CATSRDFASGTNEKLFF. The chain uses TRBV15 and TRBJ1-4; TRBD1 is a possible D gene (5 bases). Germline V CDR1 and CDR2: LNHNV, YYDKDF (reference sequence). The CDR3 loop spans 17 amino acids. Trimming shortened V by 0 bases and J by 2 bases, and 13 bases separated the two germline ends.

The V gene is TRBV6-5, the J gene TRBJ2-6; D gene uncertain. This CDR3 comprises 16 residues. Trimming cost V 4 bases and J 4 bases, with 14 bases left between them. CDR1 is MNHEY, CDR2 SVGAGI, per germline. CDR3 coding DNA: TGTGCCAGCAGTTCAGGTATCTCAGCCGGGGCCAACGTCCTGACTTTC. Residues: CASSSGISAGANVLTF.

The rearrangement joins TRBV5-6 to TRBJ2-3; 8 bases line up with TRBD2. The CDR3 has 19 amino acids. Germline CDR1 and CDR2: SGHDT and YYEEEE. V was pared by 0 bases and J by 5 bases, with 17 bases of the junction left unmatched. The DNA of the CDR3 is TGTGCCAGCAGCTTGGGAATTAGCGGGATCCTGGCGGTCAAAGATACGCAGTATTTT. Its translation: CASSLGISGILAVKDTQYF.

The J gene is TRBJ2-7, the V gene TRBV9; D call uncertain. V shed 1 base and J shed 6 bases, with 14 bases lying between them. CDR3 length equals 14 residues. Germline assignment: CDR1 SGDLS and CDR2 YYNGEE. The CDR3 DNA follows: TGTGCCAGCAGCGTACAGGTCGTTAATGGCGAGCAGTACTTC. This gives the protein CASSVQVVNGEQYF.

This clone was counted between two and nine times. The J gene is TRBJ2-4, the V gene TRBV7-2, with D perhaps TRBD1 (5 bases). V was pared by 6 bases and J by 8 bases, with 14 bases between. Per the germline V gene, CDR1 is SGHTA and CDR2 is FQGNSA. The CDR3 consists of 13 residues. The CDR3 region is CASSFSLGDIQYF. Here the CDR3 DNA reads TGTGCCAGCAGTTTCTCCCTAGGGGACATTCAGTACTTC.

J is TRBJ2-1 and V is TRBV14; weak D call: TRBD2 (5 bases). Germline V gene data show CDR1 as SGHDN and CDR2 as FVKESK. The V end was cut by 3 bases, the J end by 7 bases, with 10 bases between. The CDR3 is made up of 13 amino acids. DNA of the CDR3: TGTGCCAGCAGCCACGGACTTTCGAATGAGCAGTTCTTC. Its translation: CASSHGLSNEQFF.

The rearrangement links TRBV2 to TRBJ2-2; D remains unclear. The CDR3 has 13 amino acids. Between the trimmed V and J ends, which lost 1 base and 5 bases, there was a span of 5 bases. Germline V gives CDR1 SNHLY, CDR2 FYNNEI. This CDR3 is CASSEGFTGELFF. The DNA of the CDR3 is TGTGCCAGCAGTGAAGGTTTTACCGGGGAGCTGTTTTTT.

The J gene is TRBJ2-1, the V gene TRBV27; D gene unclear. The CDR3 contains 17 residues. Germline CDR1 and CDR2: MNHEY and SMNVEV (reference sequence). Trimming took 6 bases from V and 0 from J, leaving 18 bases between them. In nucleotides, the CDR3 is TGTGCCAGCAGGGGGATCCTGGGCTGGCCCTCCTACAATGAGCAGTTCTTC. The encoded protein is CASRGILGWPSYNEQFF.

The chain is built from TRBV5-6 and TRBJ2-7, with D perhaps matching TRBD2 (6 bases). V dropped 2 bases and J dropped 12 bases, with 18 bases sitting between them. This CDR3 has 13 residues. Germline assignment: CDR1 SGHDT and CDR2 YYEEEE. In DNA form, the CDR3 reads TGTGCCAGCAGCTTTGGGGGGACCCCCCTACCGTACTTC. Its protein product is CASSFGGTPLPYF. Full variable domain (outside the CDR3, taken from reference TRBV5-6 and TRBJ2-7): DAGVTQSPTHLIKTRGQQVTLRCSPKSGHDTVSWYQQALGQGPQFIFQYYEEEERQRGNFPDRFSGHQFPNYSSELNVNALLLGDSALYLCASSFGGTPLPYFGPGTRLTVT.